These 25 T cell receptor beta chains came from one sample sequenced in a study of blood T cell repertoires in COVID-19. TCRdb keeps only in-frame clones here, not all; method: immunoSEQ multiplex PCR. The sample has tens of thousands of clones, 75% to 90% seen once. Input material: peripheral blood. The receptors were gathered from a man aged 65 to 79 with active or convalescent COVID-19.

The gene calls are TRBV2 and TRBJ2-2; no reliable D call. Germline V gene lookup returns CDR1 SNHLY and CDR2 FYNNEI. Deletions cut 2 bases from V and 4 bases from J, with 14 bases between. The CDR3 sequence is 16 residues long. This chain's CDR3 is CASSELSGTGTGELFF. CDR3 nucleotides: TGTGCCAGCAGTGAATTAAGTGGTACGGGCACCGGGGAGCTGTTTTTT. Looking up the rest from reference TRBV2 and TRBJ2-2 gives the full variable domain: EPEVTQTPSHQVTQMGQEVILRCVPISNHLYFYWYRQILGQKVEFLVSFYNNEISEKSEIFDDQFSVERPDGSNFTLKIRSTKLEDSAMYFCASSELSGTGTGELFFGEGSRLTVL.

The genes are TRBV6-5 and TRBJ2-1; D might be TRBD2 (5 bases). Trimming removed 6 bases at V and 7 bases at J, with 13 bases between. The germline gives CDR1 MNHEY, CDR2 SVGAGI. There are 13 residues in the CDR3. As DNA, the CDR3 is TGTGCCAGCAGGGACTCCCGCAAGAATGAGCAGTTCTTC. Amino acids: CASRDSRKNEQFF.

The chain links TRBV9 to TRBJ1-1; D unresolved. This CDR3 contains 12 residues. Per germline, CDR1 SGDLS and CDR2 YYNGEE. V was shortened by 4 bases and J by 7 bases, with 11 bases between the two germline ends. CDR3 in amino acids: CASSPRNGEAFF. The CDR3 DNA reads TGTGCCAGCAGCCCTAGGAACGGTGAAGCTTTCTTT.

This chain links TRBV5-1 with TRBJ2-1; 10 bases are shared with TRBD1. The germline V gene encodes CDR1 SGHRS and CDR2 YFSETQ. V dropped 3 bases and J dropped 8; count of bases not matched to a gene: 14. The CDR3 has 17 amino acids. CDR3 nucleotide sequence: TGCGCCAGCAGCTCATTTCCTTCGGGACAGGGGAGCTATGAGCAGTTCTTC. This sequence encodes CASSSFPSGQGSYEQFF.

This chain uses TRBV7-3 with TRBJ2-7; tentative D call: TRBD2 (6 bases). CDR1 and CDR2 from the germline V gene are SGHTA and FQGTGA. V was pared by 5 bases and J by 7 bases, with 15 bases between. CDR3 length: 13 residues. This chain's CDR3 is CASSPGNGGEQYF. The CDR3, as DNA: TGTGCCAGCAGCCCGGGGAATGGGGGGGAGCAGTACTTC.

This clone was seen only once. As DNA, the CDR3 is TGTGCCAGCAGCTCCCCCCCCGCCAGGACCCAGTACTTC. Protein product: CASSSPPARTQYF. V usage is TRBV5-4 and J usage is TRBJ2-5; D is ambiguous. Trimming took off 3 bases at V and 7 bases at J, with 13 bases between the two ends. The CDR3 runs to 13 residues. Germline-derived CDR1 and CDR2 are SGHNT and YYREEE (reference sequence). The full variable domain, its missing parts supplied by reference TRBV5-4 and TRBJ2-5, is ETGVTQSPTHLIKTRGQQVTLRCSSQSGHNTVSWYQQALGQGPQFIFQYYREEENGRGNFPPRFSGLQFPNYSSELNVNALELDDSALYLCASSSPPARTQYFGPGTRLLVL.

The V gene is TRBV5-4, the J gene TRBJ1-4, with TRBD1 identical over 7 bases. The CDR3 extends over 14 amino acids. Trimming at V came to 5 bases and at J to 6 bases, leaving 7 bases not matched to a gene. Germline lookup yields CDR1 SGHNT and CDR2 YYREEE (reference sequence). The CDR3 reads CASSLTGVDEKLFF. The CDR3, as DNA: TGTGCCAGCAGTCTTACAGGGGTGGATGAAAAACTGTTTTTT.

This chain uses TRBV7-6 with TRBJ2-5, with unresolved D. CDR3 length: 17 residues. CDR1 and CDR2 (germline): SGHVS, FNYEAQ. Trimming took 5 bases from V and 2 from J, leaving 21 bases between them. The CDR3: CASSTFDPNGSQETQYF. The CDR3 region has the DNA TGTGCCAGCAGCACCTTCGACCCAAACGGGTCTCAAGAGACCCAGTACTTC.

This chain links TRBV29-1 with TRBJ1-1; maybe TRBD1 (6 bases). The CDR3 is 13 amino acids. The V and J ends lost 4 bases and 3 bases respectively, with 12 bases between them. Per germline, CDR1 SQVTM and CDR2 ANQGSEA. The CDR3 coding sequence is TGCAGCGTTGCGAAAGGGGGGGACACTGAAGCTTTCTTT. Amino acid sequence: CSVAKGGDTEAFF.

The chain links TRBV27 to TRBJ1-5, with D perhaps TRBD1 (6 bases). V dropped 0 bases and J dropped 6 bases, with 15 bases sitting between them. Germline CDR1 and CDR2: MNHEY and SMNVEV (reference sequence). This CDR3 comprises 16 residues. Written as DNA, the CDR3 is TGTGCCAGCAGTTTATCGGCAACCCCCAGGGGTCAGCCCCAGCATTTT. The encoded protein is CASSLSATPRGQPQHF.

CDR3 amino acids: CAWSVMRVDEQYF. For the CDR3, the DNA is TGTGCCTGGAGTGTAATGAGGGTCGACGAGCAGTACTTC. The chain uses TRBV30 and TRBJ2-7; possible D gene TRBD2, 5 bases. The V end lost 0 bases, the J end lost 5 bases, and 11 bases lay between the germline ends. This CDR3 spans 13 amino acids. Germline CDR1 GTSNPN, CDR2 SVGIG (reference sequence).

The chain joins TRBV7-9 to TRBJ1-1; D might be TRBD1 (5 bases). The CDR3 runs to 14 residues. From germline, CDR1 is SEHNR and CDR2 FQNEAQ (reference sequence). V lost 3 bases to trimming and J lost 4 bases, with 12 bases between them. This CDR3 is CASSFQGGITEAFF. The CDR3 coding sequence is TGTGCCAGCAGCTTTCAGGGTGGGATCACTGAAGCTTTCTTT.

The chain uses TRBV6-5 and TRBJ1-4; D perhaps matches TRBD1 (5 bases). V was cut by 6 bases and J by 4 bases, with 15 bases left in between. CDR1 MNHEY and CDR2 SVGAGI come from the germline V gene. CDR3 length: 15 residues. The CDR3 DNA sequence: TGTGCCAGCAGAGACAGCCTTTATAGTAATGAAAAACTGTTTTTT. Protein sequence: CASRDSLYSNEKLFF.

The chain carries TRBV18 and TRBJ1-1; a possible D gene is TRBD1 (6 bases). Germline-derived CDR1 and CDR2 are KGHSH and LQKENI. Trimming took off 3 bases at V and 0 bases at J, with 11 bases between the two ends. The CDR3 has 15 residues. As DNA, the CDR3 is TGTGCCAGCTCACCGGGGCAGGGGTTGAACACTGAAGCTTTCTTT. Protein product: CASSPGQGLNTEAFF.

This clone was detected only a few times. The V gene is TRBV7-2, the J gene TRBJ1-2; D is ambiguous. Trimming pared 1 base from V and 3 bases from J, leaving 12 bases between. The CDR3 consists of 15 residues. Germline CDR1 SGHTA, CDR2 FQGNSA. CDR3: CASSLGVTGYYGYTF. CDR3 nucleotides: TGTGCCAGCAGCTTAGGGGTTACGGGGTACTATGGCTACACCTTC.

The genes are TRBV4-3 and TRBJ2-2; D possibly corresponds to TRBD2 (6 bases). V dropped 0 bases and J dropped 2 bases, with 16 bases sitting between them. The length of the CDR3 is 18 residues. CDR1 and CDR2 from the germline V gene are LGHNA and YSLEER. The CDR3, as DNA: TGCGCCAGCAGCCAAGAGAGTATCAGCGGGCTAAACACCGGGGAGCTGTTTTTT. Its protein is CASSQESISGLNTGELFF.

This clone is a singleton in its sample. V gene TRBV7-9 combines with J gene TRBJ1-1, with D perhaps TRBD1 (6 bases). Trimming removed 1 base at V and 8 bases at J, with 17 bases between. Germline CDR1 reads SEHNR; CDR2 reads FQNEAQ (reference sequence). This CDR3 contains 15 residues. DNA for the CDR3: TGTGCCAGCAGCTTAGATTCAGCGGGGGCTATCGAAGCTTTCTTT. This translates into CASSLDSAGAIEAFF.

This clone was counted once. The J gene is TRBJ1-1, the V gene TRBV18; D call uncertain. There are 15 residues in the CDR3. The V gene's germline CDR1 is KGHSH and CDR2 LQKENI. Deletions cut 4 bases from V and 0 bases from J, with 12 bases between. This CDR3 is CASSRRTGMNTEAFF. In DNA, the CDR3 is TGTGCCAGCTCACGACGGACGGGGATGAACACTGAAGCTTTCTTT.

The chain combines TRBV7-7 with TRBJ2-7; maybe TRBD1 (6 bases). Per germline, CDR1 SSHAT and CDR2 FNYEAQ (reference sequence). This CDR3 spans 16 amino acids. Trimming stripped 5 bases from V and 3 bases from J, with 20 bases between. CDR3 in DNA: TGTGCCAGCAGCCAGATTTGGGCAGGGGCTAACTACGAGCAGTACTTC. Translating gives CASSQIWAGANYEQYF.

This clone was recorded once. V and J are TRBV10-3 and TRBJ2-1; D perhaps matches TRBD2 (6 bases). There are 16 residues in the CDR3. Germline-derived CDR1 and CDR2 are ENHRY and SYGVKD. V shed 2 bases and J shed 9 bases, with 20 bases lying between them. CDR3 coding DNA: TGTGCCATCAGTGAGACCTACGGGGGAGCTTGGGGTGAGCAGTTCTTC. The encoded protein is CAISETYGGAWGEQFF.

V and J are TRBV6-5 and TRBJ1-4; maybe TRBD1 (5 bases). CDR3 size: 15 residues. The V gene's germline CDR1 is MNHEY and CDR2 SVGAGI. Between the trimmed V and J ends, which lost 0 bases and 5 bases, there was a span of 10 bases. In DNA, the CDR3 is TGTGCCAGCAGTTACTCTCGGGGGTGGAATGAAAAACTGTTTTTT. Its protein is CASSYSRGWNEKLFF.

The chain employs TRBV7-9 and TRBJ2-7; 7 bases are shared with TRBD1. The junction had 5 bases not matched to a gene; V was cut back by 6 bases and J by 6 bases. CDR3 size: 12 residues. CDR1 is SEHNR and CDR2 is FQNEAQ in the germline V gene (reference sequence). The CDR3, as DNA: TGTGCCAGCAGGCTGACAGGGTCCGAGCAGTACTTC. Its protein is CASRLTGSEQYF. Filled out from reference TRBV7-9 and TRBJ2-7, the complete variable domain reads DTGVSQNPRHKITKRGQNVTFRCDPISEHNRLYWYRQTLGQGPEFLTYFQNEAQLEKSRLLSDRFSAERPKGSFSTLEIQRTEQGDSAMYLCASRLTGSEQYFGPGTRLTVT.

The rearrangement links TRBV10-3 to TRBJ1-2; D remains unclear. V dropped 5 bases and J dropped 2 bases, with 12 bases sitting between them. CDR1 ENHRY and CDR2 SYGVKD come from the germline V gene. The CDR3 loop spans 14 amino acids. In DNA form, the CDR3 reads TGTGCCATCAGTCCACCGCGGGTCAACTATGGCTACACCTTC. Protein sequence: CAISPPRVNYGYTF.

V and J are TRBV2 and TRBJ1-1, with D hard to call. V was clipped by 3 bases and J by 0 bases, with 11 bases between them. The germline V gene has CDR1 SNHLY and CDR2 FYNNEI. The CDR3 has 15 amino acids. CDR3 DNA sequence: TGTGCCAGCAGTGAGGCTGCCAGGATGAACACTGAAGCTTTCTTT. Translation gives CASSEAARMNTEAFF.

The V call is TRBV18, the J call TRBJ1-2, with D maybe TRBD1 (5 bases). Trimming pared 3 bases from V and 6 bases from J, leaving 14 bases between. Germline CDR1 reads KGHSH; CDR2 reads LQKENI. This CDR3 spans 14 amino acids. CDR3 in DNA: TGTGCCAGCTCACCGACAGCCGGTCCAGATGGCTACACCTTC. Its translation: CASSPTAGPDGYTF. The entire variable domain, with the rest obtained from reference TRBV18 and TRBJ1-2, is as follows: NAGVMQNPRHLVRRRGQEARLRCSPMKGHSHVYWYRQLPEEGLKFMVYLQKENIIDESGMPKERFSAEFPKEGPSILRIQQVVRGDSAAYFCASSPTAGPDGYTFGSGTRLTVV.